What follows are 19 T cell receptor beta chains derived from one specimen sequenced in a study of monozygotic twins with inflammatory bowel disease. TCRdb reprocessed the 5' RACE reads and reports one entry per CDR3 protein, with no DNA. In all, the sample yields some 130,000 distinct CDR3 sequences. Sequenced sample: blood. The receptors here all came from a human donor with ulcerative colitis or Crohn's disease, or a healthy co-twin of an affected twin (not recorded which).

This chain links TRBV20-1 with TRBJ2-1. CDR1 DFQATT and CDR2 SNEGSKA come from the germline V gene (reference sequence). The CDR3 has 14 amino acids. Here the CDR3 reads CSARRGSSYNEQFF.

The V call is TRBV15, the J call TRBJ1-4; the TRBD1 assignment by TCRdb is unverifiable without DNA. CDR1 is LNHNV, CDR2 YYDKDF, per germline (reference sequence). The CDR3 is 14 amino acids. CDR3 sequence reads: CATSRGQESEKLFF.

V and J are TRBV6-5 and TRBJ2-7; TCRdb outputs TRBD2, but without DNA this stays unchecked. CDR1 and CDR2 (germline): MNHEY, SVGAGI. This CDR3 spans 16 amino acids. CDR3 sequence reads: CASSYETSGIYYEQYF.

The chain employs TRBV5-4 and TRBJ2-1; without DNA, the TCRdb call of TRBD2 cannot be checked. Germline V lookup: CDR1 SGHNT, CDR2 YYREEE (reference sequence). This CDR3 contains 16 residues. The CDR3 region is CASSPRTSDPYNEQFF.

The chain recombines TRBV25-1 with TRBJ2-3. Looked up from germline, CDR1 is MGHDK and CDR2 is SYGVNS. The CDR3 is made up of 17 amino acids. The CDR3: CASSDGQLLETTDTQYF.

The V gene is TRBV7-8, the J gene TRBJ2-6; as DNA is missing, the TRBD1 call by TCRdb cannot be tested. Germline-derived CDR1 and CDR2 are SGHVS and FQNEAQ. The CDR3 totals 19 residues. The chain's CDR3 is CASSLVGQAFSSGANVLTF.

J is TRBJ2-1 and V is TRBV6-2 or TRBV6-3; TCRdb picks TRBD2, but there is no DNA to check that call. Germline lookup yields CDR1 MNHEY and CDR2 SVGEGT. The CDR3 spans 19 residues. The CDR3 sequence: CASSYPRLAGGMSYNEQFF.

The V and J genes are TRBV5-4 and TRBJ2-2. Germline V gene data show CDR1 as SGHNT and CDR2 as YYREEE (reference sequence). CDR3 size: 15 residues. CDR3 amino acids: CASSLDRGNTGELFF. Looking up the rest from reference TRBV5-4 and TRBJ2-2 gives the full variable domain: ETGVTQSPTHLIKTRGQQVTLRCSSQSGHNTVSWYQQALGQGPQFIFQYYREEENGRGNFPPRFSGLQFPNYSSELNVNALELDDSALYLCASSLDRGNTGELFFGEGSRLTVL.

The chain recombines TRBV19 with TRBJ2-1; the TCRdb call, TRBD2, lacks DNA for checking. The CDR3 consists of 13 residues. Germline CDR1 LNHDA, CDR2 SQIVND (reference sequence). CDR3 amino acids: CASGREAGIEQFF.

The V and J genes are TRBV13 and TRBJ2-3; the D call from TCRdb, TRBD1, cannot be confirmed without DNA. CDR3 length equals 17 residues. CDR1 PRHDT and CDR2 FYEKMQ come from the germline V gene (reference sequence). The CDR3 sequence is CASSLDGRDGGTDTQYF. Based on the CDR3 plus reference TRBV13 and TRBJ2-3, the full variable domain is AAGVIQSPRHLIKEKRETATLKCYPIPRHDTVYWYQQGPGQDPQFLISFYEKMQSDKGSIPDRFSAQQFSDYHSELNMSSLELGDSALYFCASSLDGRDGGTDTQYFGPGTRLTVL.

The gene calls are TRBV15 and TRBJ2-2; TCRdb's D call, TRBD1, is unchecked because there is no DNA. The CDR3 runs to 16 residues. The V gene's germline CDR1 is LNHNV and CDR2 YYDKDF (reference sequence). CDR3 residues: CATSPRTGRNAGELFF.

The chain has TRBV6-1 and TRBJ1-4; TCRdb's assignment of TRBD1 cannot be checked, as there is no DNA. This CDR3 comprises 16 residues. The germline V gene has CDR1 MNHNS and CDR2 SASEGT. The CDR3 region is CASSGYRGRGSEKLFF.

The genes are TRBV28 and TRBJ2-2; TCRdb gives TRBD1 as the D gene, but with no DNA this cannot be confirmed. The CDR3 contains 17 residues. Germline values: CDR1 MDHEN, CDR2 SYDVKM. The chain's CDR3 is CASRLRTGGVSYGELFF.

V gene TRBV20-1 combines with J gene TRBJ2-1. The CDR3 runs 12 residues. Germline CDR1 reads DFQATT; CDR2 reads SNEGSKA (reference sequence). CDR3 residues: CSASQRPEEQFF.

The rearrangement uses TRBV11-2 and TRBJ2-5. CDR3 length: 13 amino acids. Germline V gene data show CDR1 as SGHAT and CDR2 as FQNNGV. The CDR3 spells CASSLQTQETQYF.

The chain couples TRBV27 to TRBJ1-5. This CDR3 contains 14 residues. Germline CDR1 is MNHEY and CDR2 is SMNVEV (reference sequence). CDR3 region: CASSYGSSNQPQHF.

The V and J genes are TRBV20-1 and TRBJ2-3; there is no DNA to check the TCRdb D call of TRBD1. This CDR3 is 16 amino acids long. Per germline, CDR1 DFQATT and CDR2 SNEGSKA (reference sequence). CDR3 protein: CSATTGTGGGTDTQYF.

The chain has TRBV5-4 and TRBJ2-2; TCRdb names TRBD1, which stays unverified in the absence of DNA. The CDR3 length is 13 residues. CDR1 and CDR2 (germline): SGHNT, YYREEE (reference sequence). Here the CDR3 reads CASSYREPGELFF.

The chain recombines TRBV6-5 with TRBJ2-2; without DNA, the TCRdb call of TRBD2 cannot be checked. The CDR3 spans 16 residues. The V gene's germline CDR1 is MNHEY and CDR2 SVGAGI. CDR3: CASSYSAGGSTGELFF.